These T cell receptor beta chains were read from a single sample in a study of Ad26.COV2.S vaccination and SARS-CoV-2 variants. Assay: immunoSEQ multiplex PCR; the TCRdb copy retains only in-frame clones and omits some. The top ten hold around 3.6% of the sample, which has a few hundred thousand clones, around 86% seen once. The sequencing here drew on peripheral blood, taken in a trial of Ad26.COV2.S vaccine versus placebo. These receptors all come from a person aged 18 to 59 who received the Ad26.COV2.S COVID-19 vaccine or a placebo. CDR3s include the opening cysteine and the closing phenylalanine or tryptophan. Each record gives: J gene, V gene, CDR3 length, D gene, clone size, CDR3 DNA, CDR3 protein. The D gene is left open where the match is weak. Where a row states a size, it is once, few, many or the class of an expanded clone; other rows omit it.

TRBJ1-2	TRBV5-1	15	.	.	TGCGCCAGCAGCTTTTTCTCCAGCCGGGACTCTGGCTACACCTTC	CASSFFSSRDSGYTF
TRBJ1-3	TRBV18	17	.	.	TGTGCCAGCTCGCAGAGCCCGGACATCTACTCTGGAAACACCATATATTTT	CASSQSPDIYSGNTIYF
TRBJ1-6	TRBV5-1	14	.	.	TGCGCCAGCAGCCCAGGACAGTCTGTATCACCCCTCCACTTT	CASSPGQSVSPLHF
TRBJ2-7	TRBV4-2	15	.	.	TGTGCCAGCAGCCAAGATCACGGGGAGAGCTACGAGCAGTACTTC	CASSQDHGESYEQYF
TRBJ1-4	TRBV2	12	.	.	TGTGCCAGCAGTGGAGGCAAAACGGAACTGTTTTTT	CASSGGKTELFF
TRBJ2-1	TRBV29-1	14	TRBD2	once	TGCAGCGTCCAGGGACTAGGGTACTCCAATGAGCAGTTCTTC	CSVQGLGYSNEQFF
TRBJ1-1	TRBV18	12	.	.	TGTGCCAGCTCTCAACAGGGCACTGAAGCTTTCTTT	CASSQQGTEAFF
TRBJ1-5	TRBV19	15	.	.	TGTGCCAGTAGTATAGTCGCCGACAAAAATCAGCCCCAGCATTTT	CASSIVADKNQPQHF
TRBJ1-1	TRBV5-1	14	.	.	TGCGCCAGCAGCCCGAGGGGCAGGGACACTGAAGCTTTCTTT	CASSPRGRDTEAFF
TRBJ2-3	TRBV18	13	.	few	TGTGCCAGCTCACTCGGGGGCACAGATACGCAGTATTTT	CASSLGGTDTQYF
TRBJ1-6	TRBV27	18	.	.	TGTGCCAGCAGTTTACACGGCCGGTTGAACTCCTATAATTCACCCCTCCACTTT	CASSLHGRLNSYNSPLHF
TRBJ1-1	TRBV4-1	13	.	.	TGCGCCAGCAGCCAATCTCGGGCGGATGAAGCTTTCTTT	CASSQSRADEAFF
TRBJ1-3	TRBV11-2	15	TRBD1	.	TGTGCCAGCAGCTCGGGACAGTCACTAGGAAACACCATATATTTT	CASSSGQSLGNTIYF
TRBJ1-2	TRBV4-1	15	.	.	TGCGCCAGCAGCCAGCCGGGACAAGACCTCTATGGCTACACCTTC	CASSQPGQDLYGYTF
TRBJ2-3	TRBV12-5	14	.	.	TGTGCTAGTGGTTTTGGGGGCCGCACAGATACGCAGTATTTT	CASGFGGRTDTQYF
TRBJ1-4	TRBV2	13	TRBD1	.	TGTGCCAGCTACGGACAGGGGGGATCGGATCTGTTTTTT	CASYGQGGSDLFF
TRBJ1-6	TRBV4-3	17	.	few	TGCGCCAGCAGCCAAGCCCTCCTCCCGGGCCCTAATTCACCCCTCCACTTT	CASSQALLPGPNSPLHF
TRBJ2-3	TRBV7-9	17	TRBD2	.	TGTGCCAGCAGCTTAGGGACTAGCAGAAAAGGCACAGATACGCAGTATTTT	CASSLGTSRKGTDTQYF
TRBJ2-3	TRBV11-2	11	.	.	TGTGCCAGCAGCCGCACAGATACGCAGTATTTT	CASSRTDTQYF
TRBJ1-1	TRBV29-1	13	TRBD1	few	TGCAGCGTTACACCTAACAGGGGCTTGGAAGCTTTCTTT	CSVTPNRGLEAFF
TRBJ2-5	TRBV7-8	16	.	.	TGTGCCAGCAGCTTAGTGGGCATAAGGGGCCAAGAGACCCAGTACTTC	CASSLVGIRGQETQYF
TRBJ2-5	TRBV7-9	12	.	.	TGTGCCAGCAGCTACAACCGGGAGACCCAGTACTTC	CASSYNRETQYF
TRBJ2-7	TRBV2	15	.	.	TGTGCCAGCAGTGAATTGGGGGCTTACTCCTACGAGCAGTACTTC	CASSELGAYSYEQYF
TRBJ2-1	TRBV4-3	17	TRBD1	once	TGCGCCAGCAGCCAAGATCCCGGGACAGGGAGTTACAATGAGCAGTTCTTC	CASSQDPGTGSYNEQFF
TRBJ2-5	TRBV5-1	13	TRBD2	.	TGCGCCAGCAGCACGGGAGGGAGGGAGACCCAGTACTTC	CASSTGGRETQYF
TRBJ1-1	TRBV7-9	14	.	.	TGTGCCAGCAGCTCCATAGGGGGGTTCACTGAAGCTTTCTTT	CASSSIGGFTEAFF
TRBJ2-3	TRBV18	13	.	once	TGTGCCAGCTCTCCCCCTAGCACAGATACGCAGTATTTT	CASSPPSTDTQYF
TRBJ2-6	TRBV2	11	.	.	TGTGCCAGCCTTGGGGCCAACGTCCTGACTTTC	CASLGANVLTF
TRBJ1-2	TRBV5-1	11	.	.	TGCGCCAGCAGCGAAGGGGGTGGCTACACCTTC	CASSEGGGYTF
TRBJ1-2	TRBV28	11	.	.	TGTGCCACCACAGCTTGGTATGGCTACACCTTC	CATTAWYGYTF
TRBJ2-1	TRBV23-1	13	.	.	TGCGCCAGCAGTCAAACCACCCACAATGAGCAGTTCTTC	CASSQTTHNEQFF